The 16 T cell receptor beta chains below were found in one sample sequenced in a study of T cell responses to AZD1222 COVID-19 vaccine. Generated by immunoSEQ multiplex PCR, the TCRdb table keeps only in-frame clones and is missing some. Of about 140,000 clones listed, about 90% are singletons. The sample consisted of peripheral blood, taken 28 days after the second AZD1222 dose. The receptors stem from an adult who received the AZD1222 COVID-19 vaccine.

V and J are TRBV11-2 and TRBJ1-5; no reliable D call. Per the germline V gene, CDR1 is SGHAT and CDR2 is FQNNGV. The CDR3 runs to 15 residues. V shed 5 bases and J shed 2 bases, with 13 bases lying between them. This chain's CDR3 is CASSLTSTGNQPQHF. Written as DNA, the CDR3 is TGTGCCAGCAGCCTCACATCGACCGGCAATCAGCCCCAGCATTTT.

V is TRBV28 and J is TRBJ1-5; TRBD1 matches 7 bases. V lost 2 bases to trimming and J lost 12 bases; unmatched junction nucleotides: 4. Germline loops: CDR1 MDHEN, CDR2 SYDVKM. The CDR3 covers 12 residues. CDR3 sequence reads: CASSLIQGHQHF. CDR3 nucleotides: TGTGCCAGCAGTTTAATACAGGGGCACCAGCATTTT.

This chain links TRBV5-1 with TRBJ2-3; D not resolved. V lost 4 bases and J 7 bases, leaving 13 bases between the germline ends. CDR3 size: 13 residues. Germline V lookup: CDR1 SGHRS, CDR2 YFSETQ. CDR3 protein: CASSTSSGNTQYF. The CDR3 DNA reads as TGCGCCAGCAGCACCTCTTCGGGTAATACGCAGTATTTT.

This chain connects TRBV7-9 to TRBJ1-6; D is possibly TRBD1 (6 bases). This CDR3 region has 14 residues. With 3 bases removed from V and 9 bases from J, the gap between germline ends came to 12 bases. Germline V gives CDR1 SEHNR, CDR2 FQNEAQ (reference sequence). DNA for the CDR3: TGTGCCAGCAGCTTGGACAGAATACCTTCACCCCTCCACTTT. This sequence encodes CASSLDRIPSPLHF.

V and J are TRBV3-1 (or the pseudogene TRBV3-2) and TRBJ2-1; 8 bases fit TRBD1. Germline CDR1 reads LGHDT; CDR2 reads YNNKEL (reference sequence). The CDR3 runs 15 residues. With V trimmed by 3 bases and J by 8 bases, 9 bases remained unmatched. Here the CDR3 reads CASSHRGTGKDEQFF. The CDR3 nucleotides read TGTGCCAGCAGCCACCGCGGGACAGGAAAAGATGAGCAGTTCTTC.

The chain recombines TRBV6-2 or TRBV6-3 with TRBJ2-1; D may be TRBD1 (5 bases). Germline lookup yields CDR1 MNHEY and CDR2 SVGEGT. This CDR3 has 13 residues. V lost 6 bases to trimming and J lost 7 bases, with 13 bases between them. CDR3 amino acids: CASSPNPGNEQFF. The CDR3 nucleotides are TGTGCCAGCAGCCCTAATCCAGGGAATGAGCAGTTCTTC.

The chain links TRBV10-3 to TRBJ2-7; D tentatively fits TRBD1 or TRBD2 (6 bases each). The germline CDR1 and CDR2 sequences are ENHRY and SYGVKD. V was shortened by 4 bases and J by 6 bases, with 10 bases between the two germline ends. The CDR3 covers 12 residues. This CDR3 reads CAISVGGAEQYF. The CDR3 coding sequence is TGTGCCATCAGTGTGGGGGGCGCCGAGCAGTACTTC.

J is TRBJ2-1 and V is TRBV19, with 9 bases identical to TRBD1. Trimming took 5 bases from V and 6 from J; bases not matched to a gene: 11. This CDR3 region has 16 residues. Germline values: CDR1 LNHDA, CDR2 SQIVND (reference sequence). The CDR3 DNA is TGTGCCAGTAGTCCAGGGGCCGGGACAGGGTTCAATGAGCAGTTCTTC. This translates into CASSPGAGTGFNEQFF.

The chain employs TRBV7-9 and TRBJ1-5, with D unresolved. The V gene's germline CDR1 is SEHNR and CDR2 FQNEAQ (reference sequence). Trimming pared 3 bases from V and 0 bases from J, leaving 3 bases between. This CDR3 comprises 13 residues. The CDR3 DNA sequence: TGTGCCAGCAGCTTCAGTAGCAATCAGCCCCAGCATTTT. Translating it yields CASSFSSNQPQHF.

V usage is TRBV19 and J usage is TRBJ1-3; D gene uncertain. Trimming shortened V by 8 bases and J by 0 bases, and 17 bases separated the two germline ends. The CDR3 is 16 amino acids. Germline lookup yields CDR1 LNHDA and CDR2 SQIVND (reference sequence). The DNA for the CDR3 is TGTGCCAGTTCTATTACGGGGAGCGACTCTGGAAACACCATATATTTT. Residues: CASSITGSDSGNTIYF.

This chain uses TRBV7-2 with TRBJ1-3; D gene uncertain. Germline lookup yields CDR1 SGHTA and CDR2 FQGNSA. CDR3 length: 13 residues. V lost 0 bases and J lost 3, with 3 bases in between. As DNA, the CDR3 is TGTGCCAGCAGCTTAGCTTATGGAAACACCATATATTTT. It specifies CASSLAYGNTIYF.

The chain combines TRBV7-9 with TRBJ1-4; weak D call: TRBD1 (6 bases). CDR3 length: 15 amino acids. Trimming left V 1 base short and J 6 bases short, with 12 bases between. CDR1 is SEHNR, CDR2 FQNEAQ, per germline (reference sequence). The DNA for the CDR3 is TGTGCCAGCAGCTTAGAAGGCAGGGGTTATGAAAAACTGTTTTTT. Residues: CASSLEGRGYEKLFF.

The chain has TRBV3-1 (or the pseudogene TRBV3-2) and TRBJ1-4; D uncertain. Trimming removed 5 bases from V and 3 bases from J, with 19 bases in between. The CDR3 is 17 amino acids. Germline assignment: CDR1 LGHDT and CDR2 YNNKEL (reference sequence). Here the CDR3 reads CASSTRAPSGANEKLFF. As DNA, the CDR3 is TGTGCCAGCAGCACACGAGCCCCCTCCGGGGCTAATGAAAAACTGTTTTTT.

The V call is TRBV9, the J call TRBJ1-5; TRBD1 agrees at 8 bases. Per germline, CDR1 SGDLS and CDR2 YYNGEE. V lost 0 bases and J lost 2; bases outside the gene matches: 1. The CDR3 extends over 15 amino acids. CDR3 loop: CASSVAGQGNQPQHF. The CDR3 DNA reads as TGTGCCAGCAGCGTAGCGGGACAGGGCAATCAGCCCCAGCATTTT.

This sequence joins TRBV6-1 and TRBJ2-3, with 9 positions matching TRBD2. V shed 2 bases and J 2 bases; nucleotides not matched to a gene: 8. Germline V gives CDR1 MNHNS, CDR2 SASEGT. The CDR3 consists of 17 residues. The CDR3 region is CASSEFNAGGATDTQYF. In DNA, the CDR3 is TGTGCCAGCAGTGAATTCAACGCGGGGGGGGCCACAGATACGCAGTATTTT.

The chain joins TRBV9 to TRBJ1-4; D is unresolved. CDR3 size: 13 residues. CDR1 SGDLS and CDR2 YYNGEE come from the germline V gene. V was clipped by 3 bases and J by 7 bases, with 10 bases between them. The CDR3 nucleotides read TGTGCCAGCAGCGCGGCACCGGGTGAAAAACTGTTTTTT. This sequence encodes CASSAAPGEKLFF.